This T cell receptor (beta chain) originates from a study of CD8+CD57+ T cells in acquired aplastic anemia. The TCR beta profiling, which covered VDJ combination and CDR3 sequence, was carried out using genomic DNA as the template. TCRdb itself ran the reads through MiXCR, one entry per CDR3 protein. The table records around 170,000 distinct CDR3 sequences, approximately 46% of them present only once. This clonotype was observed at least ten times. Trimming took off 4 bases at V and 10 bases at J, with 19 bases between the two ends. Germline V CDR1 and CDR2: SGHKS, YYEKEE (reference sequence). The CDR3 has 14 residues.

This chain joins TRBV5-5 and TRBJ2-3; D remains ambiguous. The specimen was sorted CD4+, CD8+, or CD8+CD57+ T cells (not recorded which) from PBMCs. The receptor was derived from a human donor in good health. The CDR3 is CASSPSPVAFAQYF. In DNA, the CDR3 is TGTGCCAGCAGCCCATCCCCTGTGGCGTTTGCGCAGTATTTT.